A selection of T cell receptor beta chains follows, all from one sample in a study of control samples from healthy donors and cancer patients. The table came from immunoSEQ multiplex PCR; TCRdb's copy has only in-frame clones and leaves some out. The data contain some 45,000 clones, around 90% of them seen just once; the ten biggest clones take up approximately 23%. Sequencing used PBMCs. These TCRs come from a woman aged 40 to 55 with head and neck cancer. Both conserved end residues are part of each CDR3. Fields, in order: V gene, J gene, clone size, D gene, CDR3 DNA, CDR3 protein. The D gene is left open where the match is weak. Clone size appears in some rows only: once, few, many, or a class for an expanded clone.

v_gene: TRBV27
j_gene: TRBJ2-4
abundance: NA
d_gene: TRBD2
CDR3nt: TGTGCCAGCAGTCTATCCGGGACTAGAAGTGGCATTCAGTACTTC
CDR3aa: CASSLSGTRSGIQYF

v_gene: TRBV5-1
j_gene: TRBJ1-4
abundance: NA
d_gene: NA
CDR3nt: TGCGCCAGCAGCTTGGGACCTACGGGGACTAATGAAAAACTGTTTTTT
CDR3aa: CASSLGPTGTNEKLFF

v_gene: TRBV19
j_gene: TRBJ1-2
abundance: NA
d_gene: NA
CDR3nt: TGTGCCAGTAGTATTGGGTCAGGGGAAGGCAACTATGGCTACACCTTC
CDR3aa: CASSIGSGEGNYGYTF

v_gene: TRBV18
j_gene: TRBJ2-5
abundance: NA
d_gene: TRBD1
CDR3nt: TGTGCCAGCTCACCACGGGGACAGCAAGAGACCCAGTACTTC
CDR3aa: CASSPRGQQETQYF

v_gene: TRBV19
j_gene: TRBJ1-1
abundance: NA
d_gene: TRBD1
CDR3nt: TGTGCCAGTAGTAAATACCGGGACAGGTCCATGTGGGACACTGAAGCTTTCTTT
CDR3aa: CASSKYRDRSMWDTEAFF

v_gene: TRBV27
j_gene: TRBJ2-2
abundance: NA
d_gene: NA
CDR3nt: TGTGCCAGCAGTTTATTCAGACACACCGGGGAGCTGTTTTTT
CDR3aa: CASSLFRHTGELFF

v_gene: TRBV7-9
j_gene: TRBJ1-1
abundance: once
d_gene: NA
CDR3nt: TGTGCCAGCAACCCAGGTATCCACACTGAAGCTTTCTTT
CDR3aa: CASNPGIHTEAFF

v_gene: TRBV10-3
j_gene: TRBJ1-2
abundance: NA
d_gene: NA
CDR3nt: TGTGCCATCAGTGAGTCTGCCAGGGCGGGAGGCTACACCTTC
CDR3aa: CAISESARAGGYTF

v_gene: TRBV5-1
j_gene: TRBJ1-2
abundance: NA
d_gene: NA
CDR3nt: TGCGCCAGCAGCTTAGCCGGGATACGGGGCTACACCTTC
CDR3aa: CASSLAGIRGYTF

v_gene: TRBV6-5
j_gene: TRBJ2-2
abundance: NA
d_gene: NA
CDR3nt: TGTGCCAGCAGAGGGGCCGCCCAGGGAACCGGGGAGCTGTTTTTT
CDR3aa: CASRGAAQGTGELFF

v_gene: TRBV5-5
j_gene: TRBJ1-1
abundance: NA
d_gene: TRBD1
CDR3nt: TGTGCCAGCAGTAGGGGACAGGCCAACACTGAAGCTTTCTTT
CDR3aa: CASSRGQANTEAFF

v_gene: TRBV21-1
j_gene: TRBJ1-6
abundance: NA
d_gene: NA
CDR3nt: TGTGCCAGTCAACGGGGAAACGGGTCACCCCTCCACTTT
CDR3aa: CASQRGNGSPLHF

v_gene: TRBV5-1
j_gene: TRBJ2-2
abundance: NA
d_gene: NA
CDR3nt: TGCGCCAGCAGCTCATACCGCCGGGGAAGGAACACCGGGGAGCTGTTTTTT
CDR3aa: CASSSYRRGRNTGELFF

v_gene: TRBV2
j_gene: TRBJ2-1
abundance: NA
d_gene: NA
CDR3nt: TGTGCCAGCAGGGGGGGGCAGTTCTTC
CDR3aa: CASRGGQFF

v_gene: TRBV5-4
j_gene: TRBJ2-3
abundance: NA
d_gene: TRBD2
CDR3nt: TGTGCCAGCAGCTCTCTTGAGGGAGGGCCAGGAGATACGCAGTATTTT
CDR3aa: CASSSLEGGPGDTQYF

v_gene: TRBV4-1
j_gene: TRBJ1-4
abundance: NA
d_gene: NA
CDR3nt: TGCGCCAGCAGCCGCGACCCCACGACTAATGAAAAACTGTTTTTT
CDR3aa: CASSRDPTTNEKLFF